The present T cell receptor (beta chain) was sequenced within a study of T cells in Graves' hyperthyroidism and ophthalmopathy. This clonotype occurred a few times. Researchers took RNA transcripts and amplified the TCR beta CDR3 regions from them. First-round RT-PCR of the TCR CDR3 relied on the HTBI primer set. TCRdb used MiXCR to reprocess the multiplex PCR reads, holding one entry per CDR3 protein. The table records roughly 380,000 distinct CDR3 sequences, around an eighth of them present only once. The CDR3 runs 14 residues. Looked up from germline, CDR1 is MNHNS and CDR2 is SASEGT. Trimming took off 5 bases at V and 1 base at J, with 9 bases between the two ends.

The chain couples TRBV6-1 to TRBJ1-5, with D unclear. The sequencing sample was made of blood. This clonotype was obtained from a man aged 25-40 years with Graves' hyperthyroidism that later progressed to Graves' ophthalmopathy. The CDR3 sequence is CASSIWSSNQPQHF. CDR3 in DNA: TGTGCCAGCAGTATATGGTCCAGCAATCAGCCCCAGCATTTT.